This T cell receptor beta chain was observed in a study of T cells in Graves' hyperthyroidism and ophthalmopathy. RNA transcripts yielded amplified TCR beta CDR3 regions. First-round RT-PCR of the TCR CDR3 relied on the HTBI primer set. TCRdb analysed the multiplex PCR reads with MiXCR anew, one entry per CDR3 protein. The table lists about 250,000 distinct CDR3 sequences, 13% to 15% of them singletons. The CDR3 covers 16 residues. Per the germline V gene, CDR1 is SEHNR and CDR2 is FQNEAQ (reference sequence). The V gene lost 0 bases and the J gene lost 4 bases, with 15 bases spanning the gap. This TCR was recovered from a woman between 50 and 59 years old with Graves' hyperthyroidism that later progressed to Graves' ophthalmopathy. The sequenced sample was blood. The chain uses TRBV7-9 and TRBJ1-2, with D possibly being TRBD1 (5 bases). CDR3 coding DNA: TGTGCCAGCAGCTTAGCGTCGACAGAGAAGACCTATGGCTACACCTTC. It is translated as CASSLASTEKTYGYTF.